These T cell receptor beta chains were read from a single sample in a study of blood T cell repertoires in COVID-19. Generated by immunoSEQ multiplex PCR, the TCRdb table keeps only in-frame clones and is missing some. There are more than 350,000 clones in the sample; 88% occur only once, and about 1.5% lies in the top ten. The sequenced sample was PBMCs or T cells enriched from blood (not recorded which). The receptors were gathered from a woman between 18 and 29 years old who had been exposed to COVID-19. Both conserved end residues are part of each CDR3. D genes are given only for firm matches. Size is stated for part of the rows, as once, few or many counts, or as a class when the clone is expanded.

clone_size | d_call | j_call | v_call | cdr3_aa | cdr3_nt
NA | TRBD1 | TRBJ2-7 | TRBV19 | CASSSDRGNYEQYF | TGTGCCAGTAGTTCTGACAGGGGAAACTACGAGCAGTACTTC
NA | NA | TRBJ2-3 | TRBV2 | CASSETGIGADTQYF | TGTGCCAGCAGTGAAACGGGTATAGGAGCAGATACGCAGTATTTT
NA | NA | TRBJ1-4 | TRBV28 | CASSSDEKLFF | TGTGCCAGCAGCTCAGATGAAAAACTGTTTTTT
NA | NA | TRBJ1-2 | TRBV6-5 | CASSYSDSEFNYGYTF | TGTGCCAGCAGTTACTCGGACAGCGAATTTAACTATGGCTACACCTTC
once | NA | TRBJ2-6 | TRBV7-8 | CASSPSAGSGANVLTF | TGTGCCAGCAGCCCCTCTGCAGGATCTGGGGCCAACGTCCTGACTTTC
NA | NA | TRBJ2-3 | TRBV5-1 | CASRSYREGRTDTQYF | TGCGCCAGCCGCAGTTACAGGGAGGGTAGAACAGATACGCAGTATTTT
NA | TRBD1 | TRBJ2-5 | TRBV11-2 | CASRAGTGNVGTQYF | TGTGCCAGCAGGGCGGGGACAGGGAACGTGGGGACCCAGTACTTC
NA | NA | TRBJ2-7 | TRBV9 | CASSPNRAEQYF | TGTGCCAGCAGCCCCAACAGGGCCGAGCAGTACTTC
few | TRBD1 | TRBJ2-1 | TRBV2 | CASSGQGFNEQFF | TGTGCCAGCAGTGGACAGGGATTCAATGAGCAGTTCTTC
NA | TRBD2 | TRBJ2-7 | TRBV27 | CASSLSSLWASGRAYEQYF | TGTGCCAGCAGTTTATCGTCTTTGTGGGCTAGCGGGAGAGCCTACGAGCAGTACTTC
NA | NA | TRBJ2-5 | TRBV5-6 | CASSLGGIQETQYF | TGTGCCAGCAGCCTGGGCGGGATTCAAGAGACCCAGTACTTC
NA | NA | TRBJ1-1 | TRBV9 | CASSVRQMNTEAFF | TGTGCCAGCAGCGTACGACAGATGAACACTGAAGCTTTCTTT
NA | TRBD2 | TRBJ2-1 | TRBV30 | CAWSGGGVVVNEQFF | TGTGCCTGGAGTGGGGGAGGGGTAGTGGTAAATGAGCAGTTCTTC
NA | TRBD1 | TRBJ1-2 | TRBV30 | CAWRGQTANYGYTF | TGTGCCTGGAGGGGACAGACAGCTAACTATGGCTACACCTTC
NA | NA | TRBJ2-7 | TRBV25-1 | CASSRAQGSYEQYF | TGTGCCAGCAGCCGGGCCCAGGGATCCTACGAGCAGTACTTC
NA | NA | TRBJ1-1 | TRBV7-3 | CASSRGRNTEAFF | TGTGCCAGTTCCAGGGGCCGAAACACTGAAGCTTTCTTT
NA | TRBD2 | TRBJ2-1 | TRBV11-2 | CASSSRTSGYNEQFF | TGTGCCAGCAGCTCTCGGACTAGCGGATACAATGAGCAGTTCTTC
once | TRBD2 | TRBJ2-1 | TRBV28 | CASSLWGTSGALSEQFF | TGTGCCAGCAGTTTATGGGGGACTAGCGGAGCCTTAAGCGAGCAGTTCTTC
NA | TRBD2 | TRBJ2-7 | TRBV28 | CASSLTRGYEQYF | TGTGCCAGCAGTTTAACGCGGGGGTACGAGCAGTACTTC
NA | TRBD1 | TRBJ1-5 | TRBV6-5 | CASRSDRSTQPQHF | TGTGCCAGCAGATCGGACAGGTCCACGCAGCCCCAGCATTTT
NA | TRBD1 | TRBJ1-2 | TRBV15 | CATSGGTGLTFNYGYTF | TGTGCCACCAGCGGGGGGACAGGCCTCACTTTTAACTATGGCTACACCTTC
once | NA | TRBJ1-5 | TRBV4-1 | CASSQVVGEGNQPQHF | TGCGCCAGCAGCCAAGTAGTGGGGGAGGGGAATCAGCCCCAGCATTTT
NA | NA | TRBJ1-5 | TRBV6-7 | CASSHRGTNQPQHF | TGTGCCAGCAGCCACCGGGGGACCAATCAGCCCCAGCATTTT
once | TRBD2 | TRBJ2-3 | TRBV6-5 | CASSRREVTDTQYF | TGTGCCAGCTCACGGCGGGAGGTCACAGATACGCAGTATTTT
NA | TRBD1 | TRBJ1-2 | TRBV2 | CASTDRDSLYGYTF | TGTGCCAGCACCGACCGGGACAGCCTCTATGGCTACACCTTC
NA | NA | TRBJ2-2 | TRBV7-2 | CASSFSRTGELFF | TGTGCCAGCAGCTTCAGTCGTACCGGGGAGCTGTTTTTT
NA | TRBD1 | TRBJ1-2 | TRBV6-4 | CASSDFVTGGLYGYTF | TGTGCCAGCAGTGACTTCGTGACAGGGGGCCTCTATGGCTACACCTTC
NA | NA | TRBJ1-6 | TRBV28 | CASSLDGDNSPLHF | TGTGCCAGCAGTTTAGACGGAGATAATTCACCCCTCCACTTT
NA | TRBD2 | TRBJ2-3 | TRBV25-1 | CASSDPSGRGTDTQYF | TGTGCCAGCAGTGACCCGAGCGGGAGAGGGACAGATACGCAGTATTTT
NA | NA | TRBJ1-3 | TRBV6-2/TRBV6-3 | CASSTTGRVSGNTIYF | TGTGCCAGCAGTACGACGGGCAGGGTCTCTGGAAACACCATATATTTT
NA | NA | TRBJ2-7 | TRBV12-3/TRBV12-4 | CASSPALSYEQYF | TGTGCCAGCAGTCCCGCACTATCCTACGAGCAGTACTTC
NA | TRBD2 | TRBJ2-1 | TRBV28 | CASSGTSSPPINEQFF | TGTGCCAGCAGTGGGACTAGCTCCCCGCCCATCAATGAGCAGTTCTTC
NA | TRBD1 | TRBJ2-7 | TRBV6-5 | CASRPRDRVGEQYF | TGTGCCAGCAGGCCCCGGGACAGGGTCGGCGAGCAGTACTTC
NA | NA | TRBJ1-4 | TRBV18 | CASSPVGSNEKLFF | TGTGCCAGCTCACCGGTAGGGAGTAATGAAAAACTGTTTTTT
NA | TRBD2 | TRBJ2-3 | TRBV28 | CASSFSRTSGPTDTQYF | TGTGCCAGCAGTTTCTCCCGGACTAGCGGGCCCACAGATACGCAGTATTTT
NA | NA | TRBJ2-7 | TRBV20-1 | CSARGREQYF | TGCAGTGCGAGAGGGAGGGAGCAGTACTTC
NA | TRBD1 | TRBJ1-6 | TRBV11-2 | CASSLVQGARSPLHF | TGTGCCAGCAGCTTAGTCCAGGGGGCGAGGTCACCCCTCCACTTT
NA | TRBD2 | TRBJ2-7 | TRBV5-4 | CASSLGTSGVEQYF | TGTGCCAGCAGCTTGGGGACTAGCGGGGTTGAGCAGTACTTC
NA | TRBD1 | TRBJ2-1 | TRBV27 | CASSLMGQGYNEQFF | TGTGCCAGCAGTTTAATGGGACAGGGGTACAATGAGCAGTTCTTC
NA | NA | TRBJ2-5 | TRBV13 | CASSLGGGPGETQYF | TGTGCCAGCAGCTTAGGCGGGGGGCCGGGGGAGACCCAGTACTTC
NA | NA | TRBJ2-6 | TRBV2 | CASSEAGASGANVLTF | TGTGCCAGCAGTGAAGCGGGCGCCTCTGGGGCCAACGTCCTGACTTTC
NA | TRBD1 | TRBJ2-7 | TRBV10-3 | CAINQGAGEQYF | TGTGCCATCAATCAGGGGGCAGGGGAGCAGTACTTC
NA | TRBD2 | TRBJ2-1 | TRBV6-5 | CASSTWRGWSDEQFF | TGTGCCAGCAGTACCTGGCGGGGGTGGAGCGATGAGCAGTTCTTC
NA | NA | TRBJ1-5 | TRBV12-3/TRBV12-4 | CASSFSLNQPQHF | TGTGCCAGCAGTTTTAGTCTAAATCAGCCCCAGCATTTT
NA | NA | TRBJ2-6 | TRBV9 | CASSVAGWTASPSGANVLTF | TGTGCCAGCAGCGTAGCGGGATGGACAGCCTCCCCCTCTGGGGCCAACGTCCTGACTTTC
NA | NA | TRBJ2-7 | TRBV4-1 | CASSQVEGSPYEQYF | TGCGCCAGCAGCCAGGTGGAGGGCTCCCCCTACGAGCAGTACTTC
NA | TRBD1 | TRBJ1-1 | TRBV4-2 | CASSRDRAMNTEAFF | TGTGCCAGCAGCCGAGACAGGGCCATGAACACTGAAGCTTTCTTT
NA | TRBD1 | TRBJ2-7 | TRBV28 | CASPPNILTGRHEQYF | TGTGCCAGCCCCCCTAATATCTTGACAGGGAGACACGAGCAGTACTTC
once | NA | TRBJ1-4 | TRBV27 | CASSRRQPHNEKLFF | TGTGCCAGCAGTCGCCGACAGCCACATAATGAAAAACTGTTTTTT
NA | NA | TRBJ1-1 | TRBV30 | CAWSIRGPDEAFF | TGTGCCTGGAGTATCCGGGGTCCCGATGAAGCTTTCTTT
NA | TRBD2 | TRBJ2-5 | TRBV4-1 | CASSQVVAGVETQYF | TGCGCCAGCAGCCAAGTTGTAGCGGGGGTCGAGACCCAGTACTTC
NA | TRBD1 | TRBJ2-1 | TRBV11-2 | CASSSTTGGSNEQFF | TGTGCCAGCAGCTCGACGACAGGGGGCTCCAATGAGCAGTTCTTC
NA | TRBD1 | TRBJ1-1 | TRBV30 | CARTRVGDRGRGLGTEAFF | TGTGCCCGGACCAGGGTGGGAGACAGGGGGCGCGGATTGGGCACTGAAGCTTTCTTT
NA | TRBD1 | TRBJ2-3 | TRBV4-1 | CASSQDGTGGDTQYF | TGCGCCAGCAGCCAAGATGGGACAGGGGGTGATACGCAGTATTTT